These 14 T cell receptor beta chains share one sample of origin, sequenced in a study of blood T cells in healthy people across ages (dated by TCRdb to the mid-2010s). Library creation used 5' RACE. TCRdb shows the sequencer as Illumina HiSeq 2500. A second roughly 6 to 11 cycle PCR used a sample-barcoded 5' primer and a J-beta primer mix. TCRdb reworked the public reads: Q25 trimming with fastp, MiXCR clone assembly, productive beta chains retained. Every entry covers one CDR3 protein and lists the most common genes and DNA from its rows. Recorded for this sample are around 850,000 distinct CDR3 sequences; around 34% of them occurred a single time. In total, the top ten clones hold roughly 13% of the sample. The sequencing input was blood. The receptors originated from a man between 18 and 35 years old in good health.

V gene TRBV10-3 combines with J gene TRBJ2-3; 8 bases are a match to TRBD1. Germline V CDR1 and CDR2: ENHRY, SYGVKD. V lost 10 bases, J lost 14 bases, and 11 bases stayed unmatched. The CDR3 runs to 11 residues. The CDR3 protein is CATATGDRGYF. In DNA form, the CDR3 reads TGTGCCACCGCGACAGGGGACCGTGGGTATTTT.

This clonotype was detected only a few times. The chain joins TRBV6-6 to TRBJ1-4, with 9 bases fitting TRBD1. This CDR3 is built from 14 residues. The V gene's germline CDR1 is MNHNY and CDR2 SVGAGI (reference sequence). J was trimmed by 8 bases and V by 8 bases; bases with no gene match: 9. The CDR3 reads CASGGGQGGEKLFF. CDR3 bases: TGTGCCAGCGGAGGGGGACAGGGAGGGGAAAAACTGTTTTTT.

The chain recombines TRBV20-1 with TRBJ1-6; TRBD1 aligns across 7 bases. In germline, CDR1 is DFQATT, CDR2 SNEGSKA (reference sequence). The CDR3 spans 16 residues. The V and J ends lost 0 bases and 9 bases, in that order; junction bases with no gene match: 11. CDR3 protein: CSARDPRQGGVSPLHF. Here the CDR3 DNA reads TGCAGTGCTAGAGACCCCCGACAGGGTGGTGTTTCACCCCTCCACTTT.

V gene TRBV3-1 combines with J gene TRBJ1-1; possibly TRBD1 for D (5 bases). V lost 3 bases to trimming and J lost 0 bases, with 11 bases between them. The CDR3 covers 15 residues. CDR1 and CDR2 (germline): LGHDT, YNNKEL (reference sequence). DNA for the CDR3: TGTGCCAGCAGCCAGGTCCGGGGCGTGAACACTGAAGCTTTCTTT. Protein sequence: CASSQVRGVNTEAFF. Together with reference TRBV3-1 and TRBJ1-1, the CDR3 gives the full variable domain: DTAVSQTPKYLVTQMGNDKSIKCEQNLGHDTMYWYKQDSKKFLKIMFSYNNKELIINETVPNRFSPKSPDKAHLNLHINSLELGDSAVYFCASSQVRGVNTEAFFGQGTRLTVV.

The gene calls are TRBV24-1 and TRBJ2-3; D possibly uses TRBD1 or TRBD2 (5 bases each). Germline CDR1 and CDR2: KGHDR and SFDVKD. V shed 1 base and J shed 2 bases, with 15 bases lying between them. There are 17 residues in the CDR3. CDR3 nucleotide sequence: TGTGCCACCAGTGATTTATTCCAGGGACGGAACACAGATACGCAGTATTTT. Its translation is CATSDLFQGRNTDTQYF.

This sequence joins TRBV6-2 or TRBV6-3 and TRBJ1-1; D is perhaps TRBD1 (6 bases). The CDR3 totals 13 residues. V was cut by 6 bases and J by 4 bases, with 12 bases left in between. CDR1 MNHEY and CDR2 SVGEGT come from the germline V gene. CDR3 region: CASRGPGATEAFF. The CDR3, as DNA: TGTGCCAGCAGGGGGCCGGGGGCCACTGAAGCTTTCTTT.

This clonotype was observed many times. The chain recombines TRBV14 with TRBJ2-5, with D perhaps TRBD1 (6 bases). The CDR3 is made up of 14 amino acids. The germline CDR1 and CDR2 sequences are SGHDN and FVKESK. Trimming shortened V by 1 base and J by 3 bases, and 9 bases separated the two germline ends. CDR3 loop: CASSQGTVKETQYF. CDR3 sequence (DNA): TGTGCCAGCAGCCAAGGGACAGTTAAAGAGACCCAGTACTTC.

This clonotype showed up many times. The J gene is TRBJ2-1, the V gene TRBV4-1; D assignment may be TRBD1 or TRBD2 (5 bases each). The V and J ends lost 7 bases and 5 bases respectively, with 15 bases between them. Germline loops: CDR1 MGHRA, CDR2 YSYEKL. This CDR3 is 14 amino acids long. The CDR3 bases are TGCGCCAGCACCCCGAGGGGTATAGACAATGAGCAGTTCTTC. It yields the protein CASTPRGIDNEQFF.

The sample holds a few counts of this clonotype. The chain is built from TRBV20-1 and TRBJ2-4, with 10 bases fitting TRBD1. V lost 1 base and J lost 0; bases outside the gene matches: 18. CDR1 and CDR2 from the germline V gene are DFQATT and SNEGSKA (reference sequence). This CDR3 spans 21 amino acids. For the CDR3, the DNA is TGCAGTGCTAGAGGGCTATTAGGGGACAGGGGAGGCGGGGGAGCCAAAAACATTCAGTACTTC. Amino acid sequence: CSARGLLGDRGGGGAKNIQYF.

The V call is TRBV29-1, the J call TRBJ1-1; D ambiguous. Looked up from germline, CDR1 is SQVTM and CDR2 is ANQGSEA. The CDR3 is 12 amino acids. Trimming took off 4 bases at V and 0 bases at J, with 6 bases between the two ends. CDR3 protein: CSVGHMNTEAFF. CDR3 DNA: TGCAGCGTTGGACATATGAACACTGAAGCTTTCTTT.

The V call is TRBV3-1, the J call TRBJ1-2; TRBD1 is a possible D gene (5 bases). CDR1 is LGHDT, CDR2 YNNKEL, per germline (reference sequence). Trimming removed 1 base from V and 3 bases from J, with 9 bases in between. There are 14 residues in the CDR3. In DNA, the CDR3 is TGTGCCAGCAGCCAAGGGGCAGGGCACTATGGCTACACCTTC. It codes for CASSQGAGHYGYTF. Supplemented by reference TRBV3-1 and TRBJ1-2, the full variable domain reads DTAVSQTPKYLVTQMGNDKSIKCEQNLGHDTMYWYKQDSKKFLKIMFSYNNKELIINETVPNRFSPKSPDKAHLNLHINSLELGDSAVYFCASSQGAGHYGYTFGSGTRLTVV.

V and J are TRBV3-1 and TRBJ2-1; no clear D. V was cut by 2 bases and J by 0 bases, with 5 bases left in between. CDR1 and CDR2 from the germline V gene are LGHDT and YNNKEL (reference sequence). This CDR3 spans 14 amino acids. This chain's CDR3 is CASSQTYSYNEQFF. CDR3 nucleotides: TGTGCCAGCAGCCAAACGTACTCCTACAATGAGCAGTTCTTC.

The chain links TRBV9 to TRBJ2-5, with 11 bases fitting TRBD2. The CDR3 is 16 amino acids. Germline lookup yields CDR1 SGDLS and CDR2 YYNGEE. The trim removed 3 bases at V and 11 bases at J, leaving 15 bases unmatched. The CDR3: CASSGPHSGGVNEQYF. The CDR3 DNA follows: TGTGCCAGCAGCGGACCGCATAGCGGGGGGGTTAATGAGCAGTACTTC.

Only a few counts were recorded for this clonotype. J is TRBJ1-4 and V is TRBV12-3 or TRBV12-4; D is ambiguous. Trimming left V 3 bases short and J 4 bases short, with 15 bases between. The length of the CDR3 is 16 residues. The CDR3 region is CASSFVGGGDNEKLFF. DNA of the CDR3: TGTGCCAGCAGTTTTGTTGGAGGTGGAGATAATGAAAAACTGTTTTTT.